This TCR beta chain stems from a study of blood T cell repertoires in COVID-19. V lost 2 bases, J lost 2 bases, and 11 bases lay in between. CDR1 and CDR2 (germline): SGHKS, YYEKEE (reference sequence). The CDR3 totals 16 residues. Sequenced by immunoSEQ multiplex PCR; TCRdb stores in-frame clones only, minus some. The sample carries about 190,000 clones, about nine tenths recorded once. The chain joins TRBV5-5 to TRBJ2-6, with a possible D match to TRBD1 (6 bases). This clonotype was sampled from a man aged 50 or older with acute or convalescent COVID-19. Source material: peripheral blood. For the CDR3, the DNA is TGTGCCAGCAGCTTTGCATCAGGGGCTGGGGCCAACGTCCTGACTTTC. Translated: CASSFASGAGANVLTF.